These 28 T cell receptor beta chains were sequenced from one sample in a study of identifying expanded T cells in peripheral blood. The repertoire was sequenced with immunoSEQ multiplex PCR; TCRdb's copy has only in-frame clones and lacks some. The sample has 45,000 to 75,000 clones, approximately 80% seen once; the top ten hold approximately 19%. Sequencing used blood. These receptors originate from a person between 18 and 75 years old in good health.

V gene TRBV2 combines with J gene TRBJ2-1, with 7 bases that match TRBD2. Germline V gene lookup returns CDR1 SNHLY and CDR2 FYNNEI. CDR3 length: 15 residues. The junction had 14 bases not matched to a gene; V was cut back by 7 bases and J by 8 bases. The CDR3 DNA sequence: TGTGCCAGCACCCCCATCTGGGAGGGCCAGGATGAGCAGTTCTTC. This codes for CASTPIWEGQDEQFF.

This chain links TRBV11-3 with TRBJ1-1, with D tentatively TRBD1 (6 bases). V lost 7 bases, J lost 11 bases, and 23 bases lay in between. The V gene's germline CDR1 is SGHNT and CDR2 YENEEA. CDR3 length: 14 residues. This CDR3 is CASKGEGGYMEAFF. The DNA of the CDR3 is TGTGCCAGCAAGGGGGAGGGAGGGTACATGGAGGCTTTCTTT.

A remark on this clone: Here the CDR3 omits its conserved ending phenylalanine or tryptophan, so a read error is the likely source. It is unclear where the CDR3 begins or ends on the DNA, so no DNA is shown, and the CDR3 is as TCRdb lists it. The chain uses TRBV5-8 and TRBJ1-2. Germline V CDR1 and CDR2: SGHTS, YDEGEE. Inclusive of both ends, the CDR3 amounts to 8 amino acids. CDR3 in amino acids: CASRAGRI.

The rearrangement links TRBV19 to TRBJ1-2, with D perhaps matching TRBD1 (6 bases). Per germline, CDR1 LNHDA and CDR2 SQIVND (reference sequence). V was trimmed by 11 bases and J by 3 bases, leaving 16 bases between them. The CDR3 has 13 residues. The CDR3 spells CAVALRGDYGYTF. In nucleotides, the CDR3 is TGTGCCGTAGCCCTCAGGGGCGACTATGGCTACACCTTC.

This clone appeared many times. The V gene is TRBV11-2, the J gene TRBJ1-1; 7 bases map to TRBD1. The CDR3 contains 15 residues. CDR1 is SGHAT and CDR2 is FQNNGV in the germline V gene. V lost 4 bases to trimming and J lost 1 base; unmatched junction nucleotides: 6. CDR3 sequence (DNA): TGTGCCAGCAGCTCACAGGGGAGTTGGAACACTGAAGCTTTCTTT. It is translated as CASSSQGSWNTEAFF.

This rearrangement joins TRBV5-4 to TRBJ2-7; D gene uncertain. V lost 4 bases and J 3 bases, leaving 8 bases between the germline ends. This CDR3 spans 12 amino acids. Germline lookup yields CDR1 SGHNT and CDR2 YYREEE (reference sequence). The CDR3 sequence is CASSRSDYEQYF. The CDR3 bases are TGTGCCAGCAGCCGGTCGGACTACGAGCAGTACTTC. The whole variable domain, filled in from reference TRBV5-4 and TRBJ2-7, reads ETGVTQSPTHLIKTRGQQVTLRCSSQSGHNTVSWYQQALGQGPQFIFQYYREEENGRGNFPPRFSGLQFPNYSSELNVNALELDDSALYLCASSRSDYEQYFGPGTRLTVT.

This clone counts as medium-sized. This chain links TRBV13 with TRBJ2-3; no clear D gene. With 1 base removed from V and 1 base from J, the gap between germline ends came to 9 bases. This CDR3 spans 15 amino acids. Looked up from germline, CDR1 is PRHDT and CDR2 is FYEKMQ (reference sequence). The CDR3 DNA sequence: TGTGCCAGCAGCTTAGTGGATCTAGGCACAGATACGCAGTATTTT. It is translated as CASSLVDLGTDTQYF.

The chain links TRBV5-1 to TRBJ2-1; possibly TRBD2 for D (5 bases). V lost 4 bases and J lost 2, with 13 bases in between. The CDR3 consists of 15 residues. Looked up from germline, CDR1 is SGHRS and CDR2 is YFSETQ. CDR3 DNA: TGCGCCAGCAGCCGGACTTCTTCCGCCTACAATGAGCAGTTCTTC. Amino acid sequence: CASSRTSSAYNEQFF.

This chain connects TRBV27 to TRBJ1-3; D unclear. The V gene's germline CDR1 is MNHEY and CDR2 SMNVEV (reference sequence). The CDR3 runs 15 residues. Trimming pared 0 bases from V and 2 bases from J, leaving 8 bases between. CDR3 region: CASSLSGSAGNTIYF. The CDR3 region has the DNA TGTGCCAGCAGTTTATCCGGCAGTGCTGGAAACACCATATATTTT.

The CDR3: CASSPPGSSYGYTF. CDR3 in DNA: TGTGCCAGCTCACCACCGGGGAGCTCCTATGGCTACACCTTC. The chain has TRBV18 and TRBJ1-2; unclear D gene. The ends were cut back, 0 bases at V and 4 bases at J, with 9 bases in the middle. Germline values: CDR1 KGHSH, CDR2 LQKENI. The CDR3 covers 14 residues.

The chain has TRBV4-3 and TRBJ2-3; D is perhaps TRBD1 (6 bases). This CDR3 has 15 residues. Germline values: CDR1 LGHNA, CDR2 YSLEER. V gave up 4 bases and J gave up 2 bases, with 13 bases separating them. The CDR3 nucleotides are TGCGCCAGCAGCCTACAGGACAGTTACACAGATACGCAGTATTTT. This gives the protein CASSLQDSYTDTQYF.

The chain has TRBV29-1 and TRBJ1-2; tentative D call: TRBD1 (6 bases). Germline CDR1 reads SQVTM; CDR2 reads ANQGSEA. Trimming stripped 5 bases from V and 5 bases from J, with 18 bases between. The CDR3 totals 14 residues. CDR3 sequence reads: CSVPRDGGRYGYTF. CDR3 sequence (DNA): TGCAGCGTTCCCCGTGATGGGGGCCGATATGGCTACACCTTC.

J is TRBJ2-3 and V is TRBV19; 7 bases line up with TRBD1. J lost 3 bases, V lost 3 bases, and 12 bases had no gene match. The V gene's germline CDR1 is LNHDA and CDR2 SQIVND (reference sequence). This CDR3 region has 17 residues. The CDR3 DNA reads as TGTGCCAGTAGTATTCATTTGGGGACAGCTTTTACAGATACGCAGTATTTT. This gives the protein CASSIHLGTAFTDTQYF.

V is TRBV5-4 and J is TRBJ1-2, with 7 bases fitting TRBD1. The CDR3 sequence is 12 residues long. CDR1 and CDR2 from the germline V gene are SGHNT and YYREEE (reference sequence). The V and J ends lost 3 bases and 8 bases, in that order; junction bases with no gene match: 4. As DNA, the CDR3 is TGTGCCAGCAGCTCCACAGGGGCGGGCTACACCTTC. Protein: CASSSTGAGYTF. The full variable domain, with the rest looked up from reference TRBV5-4 and TRBJ1-2, is ETGVTQSPTHLIKTRGQQVTLRCSSQSGHNTVSWYQQALGQGPQFIFQYYREEENGRGNFPPRFSGLQFPNYSSELNVNALELDDSALYLCASSSTGAGYTFGSGTRLTVV.

The genes are TRBV29-1 and TRBJ2-5; TRBD2 matches at 15 bases. The germline V gene encodes CDR1 SQVTM and CDR2 ANQGSEA. This CDR3 is built from 19 residues. With 5 bases clipped from V and 0 bases from J, the junction kept 13 bases outside the gene matches. CDR3 in amino acids: CSVPSWGLAGGRDQETQYF. In nucleotides, the CDR3 is TGCAGCGTTCCGAGCTGGGGACTAGCGGGAGGAAGGGACCAAGAGACCCAGTACTTC.

This chain joins TRBV11-2 and TRBJ1-1; D is uncertain. This CDR3 contains 14 residues. CDR1 SGHAT and CDR2 FQNNGV come from the germline V gene. Trimming removed 2 bases at V and 1 base at J, with 8 bases between. CDR3 protein: CASSLLFSNTEAFF. The CDR3 nucleotides read TGTGCCAGCAGCTTATTGTTTTCGAACACTGAAGCTTTCTTT.

By share, this clone ranks as medium-sized. This chain joins TRBV7-9 and TRBJ2-7; D call uncertain. From germline, CDR1 is SEHNR and CDR2 FQNEAQ (reference sequence). The CDR3 loop spans 12 amino acids. V was clipped by 1 base and J by 4 bases, with 5 bases between them. The CDR3 nucleotides read TGTGCCAGCAGCTTAGGGGTATACGAGCAGTACTTC. It yields the protein CASSLGVYEQYF.

V is TRBV10-3 and J is TRBJ2-7; the D call may be TRBD1 or TRBD2 (6 bases each). V was clipped by 6 bases and J by 1 base, with 13 bases between them. Germline V CDR1 and CDR2: ENHRY, SYGVKD. This CDR3 is 14 amino acids long. DNA of the CDR3: TGTGCCATCAGGTTGGGGGGCGGGTCCTACGAGCAGTACTTC. Residues: CAIRLGGGSYEQYF.

The chain links TRBV12-5 to TRBJ1-2; possibly TRBD1 for D (5 bases). CDR1 LGHNT and CDR2 FRNRAP come from the germline V gene. V dropped 0 bases and J dropped 3 bases, with 11 bases sitting between them. The CDR3 loop spans 15 amino acids. In DNA, the CDR3 is TGTGCTAGTGGTTTGGTACCCCGGGGCTACTATGGCTACACCTTC. Protein: CASGLVPRGYYGYTF.

The rearrangement uses TRBV19 and TRBJ2-7; D not certain. This CDR3 is 13 amino acids long. Germline V gene data show CDR1 as LNHDA and CDR2 as SQIVND (reference sequence). V was shortened by 8 bases and J by 3 bases, with 14 bases between the two germline ends. The CDR3 here is CASPLNQNYEQYF. In DNA form, the CDR3 reads TGTGCCAGTCCCCTTAATCAGAACTACGAGCAGTACTTC.

V gene TRBV4-1 combines with J gene TRBJ1-3, with D unclear. Germline CDR1 and CDR2: MGHRA and YSYEKL. The length of the CDR3 is 11 residues. The V gene lost 0 bases and the J gene lost 9 bases, with 3 bases spanning the gap. CDR3 DNA: TGCGCCAGCAGCCAAGACGTCACCATATATTTT. This gives the protein CASSQDVTIYF.

The sample holds a few counts of this clone. The chain has TRBV28 and TRBJ1-1; the D gene is possibly TRBD1 (5 bases). Germline V gene lookup returns CDR1 MDHEN and CDR2 SYDVKM. V was cut by 8 bases and J by 8 bases, with 15 bases left in between. The CDR3 is 12 amino acids. CDR3: CASWVGGGEAFF. Here the CDR3 DNA reads TGTGCCAGCTGGGTTGGGGGAGGCGAAGCTTTCTTT.

V gene TRBV10-3 combines with J gene TRBJ1-6; D remains unclear. Germline loops: CDR1 ENHRY, CDR2 SYGVKD. The V end lost 10 bases, the J end lost 3 bases, and 16 bases lay between the germline ends. CDR3 length equals 15 residues. The CDR3 spells CATGDQPNYNSPLHF. The CDR3 nucleotides are TGTGCCACCGGAGACCAGCCTAACTATAATTCACCCCTCCACTTT.

This sequence joins TRBV5-1 and TRBJ1-4; D is uncertain. Germline lookup yields CDR1 SGHRS and CDR2 YFSETQ. V was clipped by 4 bases and J by 5 bases, with 9 bases between them. This CDR3 comprises 13 residues. This CDR3 is CASSATGNEKLFF. CDR3 nucleotide sequence: TGCGCCAGCAGCGCGACGGGGAATGAAAAACTGTTTTTT.

The chain uses TRBV5-1 and TRBJ2-3; D possibly corresponds to TRBD2 (5 bases). With 3 bases removed from V and 8 bases from J, the gap between germline ends came to 10 bases. Germline-derived CDR1 and CDR2 are SGHRS and YFSETQ. This CDR3 is 12 amino acids long. The CDR3: CASSYDEGTQYF. The CDR3 DNA reads TGCGCCAGCAGCTACGACGAGGGTACGCAGTATTTT.

DNA of the CDR3: TGTGCCAGCAGTGGAAGGACTAGCGGGGGGGGTCTGCAGTACTTC. Protein: CASSGRTSGGGLQYF. This sequence joins TRBV25-1 and TRBJ2-5; 15 nucleotides line up with TRBD2. This CDR3 contains 15 residues. V lost 4 bases, J lost 11 bases, and 8 bases stayed unmatched. CDR1 and CDR2 from the germline V gene are MGHDK and SYGVNS.

The table lists this clone with a count of one. This chain links TRBV5-1 with TRBJ2-2, with 7 bases that match TRBD2. CDR3 length: 16 amino acids. J was trimmed by 5 bases and V by 1 base; bases with no gene match: 8. Germline values: CDR1 SGHRS, CDR2 YFSETQ. The CDR3 sequence: CASSLSGGFYTGELFF. The CDR3 DNA reads as TGCGCCAGCAGCTTGTCCGGGGGGTTCTATACCGGGGAGCTGTTTTTT.

The J gene is TRBJ1-1, the V gene TRBV4-2; D may be TRBD1 (6 bases). CDR3 size: 16 residues. Germline CDR1 reads LGHNA; CDR2 reads YNFKEQ. V was clipped by 3 bases and J by 4 bases, with 18 bases between them. CDR3 amino acids: CASSQGMGRGGTEAFF. CDR3 DNA sequence: TGTGCCAGCAGCCAGGGGATGGGCAGGGGAGGCACTGAAGCTTTCTTT.